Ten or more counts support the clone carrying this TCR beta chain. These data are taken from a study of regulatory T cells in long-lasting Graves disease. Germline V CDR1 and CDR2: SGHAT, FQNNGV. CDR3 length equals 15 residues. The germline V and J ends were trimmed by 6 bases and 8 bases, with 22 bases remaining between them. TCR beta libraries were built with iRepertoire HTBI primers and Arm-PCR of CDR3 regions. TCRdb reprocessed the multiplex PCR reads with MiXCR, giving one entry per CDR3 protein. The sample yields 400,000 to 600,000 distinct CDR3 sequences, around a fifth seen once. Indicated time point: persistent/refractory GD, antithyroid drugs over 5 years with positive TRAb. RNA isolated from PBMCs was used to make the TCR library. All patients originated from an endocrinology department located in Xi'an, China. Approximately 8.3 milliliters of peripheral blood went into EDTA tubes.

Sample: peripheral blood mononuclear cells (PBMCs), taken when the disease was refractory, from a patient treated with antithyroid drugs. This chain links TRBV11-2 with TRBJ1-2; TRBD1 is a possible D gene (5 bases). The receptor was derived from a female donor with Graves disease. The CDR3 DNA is TGTGCCAGCAGTTTCGACCGGGACCCTGGCGGCGGCTACACCTTC. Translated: CASSFDRDPGGGYTF.